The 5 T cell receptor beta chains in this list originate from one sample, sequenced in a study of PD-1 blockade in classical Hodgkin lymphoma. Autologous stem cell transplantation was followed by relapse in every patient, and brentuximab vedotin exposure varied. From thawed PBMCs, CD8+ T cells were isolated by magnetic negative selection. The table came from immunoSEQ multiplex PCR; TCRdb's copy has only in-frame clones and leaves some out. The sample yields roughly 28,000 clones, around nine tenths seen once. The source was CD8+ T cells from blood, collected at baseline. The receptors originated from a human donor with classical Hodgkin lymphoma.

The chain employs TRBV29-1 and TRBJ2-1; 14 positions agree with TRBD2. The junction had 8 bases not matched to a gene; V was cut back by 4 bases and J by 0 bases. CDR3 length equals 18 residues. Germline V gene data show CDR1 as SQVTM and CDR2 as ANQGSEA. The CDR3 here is CSVVGLAGGTYSYNEQFF. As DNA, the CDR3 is TGCAGCGTTGTAGGACTAGCGGGAGGCACCTACTCCTACAATGAGCAGTTCTTC.

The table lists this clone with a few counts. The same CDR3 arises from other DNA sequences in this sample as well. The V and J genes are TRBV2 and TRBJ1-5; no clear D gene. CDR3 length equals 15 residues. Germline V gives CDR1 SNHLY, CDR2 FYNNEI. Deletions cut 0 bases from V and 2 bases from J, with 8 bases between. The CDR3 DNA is TGTGCCAGCAGTGAAGCGCTTCTTGGCAATCAGCCCCAGCATTTT. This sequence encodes CASSEALLGNQPQHF.

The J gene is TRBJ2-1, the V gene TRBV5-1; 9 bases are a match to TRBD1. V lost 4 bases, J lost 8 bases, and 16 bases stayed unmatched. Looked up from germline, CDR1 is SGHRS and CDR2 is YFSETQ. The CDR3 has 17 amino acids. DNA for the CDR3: TGCGCCAGCAGCACAAGCCCCCGGGACAGGGTATTGGATGAGCAGTTCTTC. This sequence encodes CASSTSPRDRVLDEQFF.

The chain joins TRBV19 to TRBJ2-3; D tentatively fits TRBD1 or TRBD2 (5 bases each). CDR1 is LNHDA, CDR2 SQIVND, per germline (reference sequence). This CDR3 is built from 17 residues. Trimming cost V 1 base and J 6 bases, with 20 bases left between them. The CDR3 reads CASSIGDARTTIDTQYF. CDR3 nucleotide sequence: TGTGCCAGTAGTATAGGGGACGCTAGGACCACGATTGATACGCAGTATTTT.

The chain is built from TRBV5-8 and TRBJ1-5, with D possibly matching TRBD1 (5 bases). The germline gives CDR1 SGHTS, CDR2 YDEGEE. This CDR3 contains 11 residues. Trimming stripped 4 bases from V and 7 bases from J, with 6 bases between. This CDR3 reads CASSPGQPQHF. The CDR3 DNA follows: TGTGCCAGCAGCCCAGGGCAGCCCCAGCATTTT.